Listed below are T cell receptor beta chains from one sample, sequenced in a study of blood T cells in healthy people across ages. MiXCR, applied by TCRdb to the 5' RACE reads, yields one record per CDR3 protein. The sample carries 700,000 to 800,000 distinct CDR3 sequences, 35% to 45% recorded once. Sequenced input: blood. These receptors all stem from a woman aged 55-70 years in good health. Each CDR3 is given with its conserved first and last residue. Not all rows give a size; the values are once, few, many and, for expanded clones, a class.

few	TRBV29-1	TRBJ1-2	CSGQGVGGYTF
many	TRBV29-1	TRBJ2-7	CSVGTSGNHEQYF
.	TRBV20-1	TRBJ1-2	CSSGGGVNYGYTF
.	TRBV25-1	TRBJ1-1	CASSASGVWRLNTEAFF
.	TRBV20-1	TRBJ2-3	CSARWTSGRSDTQYF
.	TRBV5-6	TRBJ2-5	CASSQRTGTYGQYF
.	TRBV18	TRBJ2-7	CASSPGSGGPEPNEQYF
.	TRBV20-1	TRBJ2-7	CSALRAYEQYF
.	TRBV7-2	TRBJ2-7	CASSPPRGPPYEQYF
.	TRBV11-3	TRBJ2-3	CASSFTSGMGDTQYF
.	TRBV9	TRBJ2-6	CASSPRGAGAKRSGANVLTF
.	TRBV12-3/TRBV12-4	TRBJ1-3	CASRGGADSGNTIYF
few	TRBV4-2	TRBJ2-1	CASSRGLAGYEQFF
.	TRBV21-1	TRBJ2-6	CASTDRGTNGANVLTF
few	TRBV7-7	TRBJ2-5	CASSSDRGPETQYF
.	TRBV4-3	TRBJ2-1	CASSQLGGGSYNEQFF
few	TRBV30	TRBJ2-3	CASTVSSTDTQYF
.	TRBV11-2	TRBJ2-1	CASSPTMGGPVNEQFF
few	TRBV5-1	TRBJ2-1	CASSLALTSGGELNEQFF
.	TRBV6-2/TRBV6-3	TRBJ2-3	CASSPRGPTDTQYF
once	TRBV9	TRBJ1-1	CASNVDPQTGPGAFF
.	TRBV5-1	TRBJ2-7	CASSLEVAGARDYEQYF
.	TRBV29-1	TRBJ2-3	CSGGTTGTGTDTQYF
many	TRBV4-3	TRBJ2-1	CASSQEGLPSYNEQFF
.	TRBV28	TRBJ2-7	CASSSQGALSYEQYF
.	TRBV9	TRBJ2-3	CASSEHRQTQYF
.	TRBV5-1	TRBJ2-5	CASSFSAPSQETQYF
.	TRBV6-5	TRBJ2-1	CASSYSGTGANEQFF
.	TRBV27	.	CASSSIGQQYNEQYF
few	TRBV12-3/TRBV12-4	TRBJ2-3	CASNSGTSGRRDTQYF
.	TRBV4-3	TRBJ2-3	CASSQDGRADTQYF